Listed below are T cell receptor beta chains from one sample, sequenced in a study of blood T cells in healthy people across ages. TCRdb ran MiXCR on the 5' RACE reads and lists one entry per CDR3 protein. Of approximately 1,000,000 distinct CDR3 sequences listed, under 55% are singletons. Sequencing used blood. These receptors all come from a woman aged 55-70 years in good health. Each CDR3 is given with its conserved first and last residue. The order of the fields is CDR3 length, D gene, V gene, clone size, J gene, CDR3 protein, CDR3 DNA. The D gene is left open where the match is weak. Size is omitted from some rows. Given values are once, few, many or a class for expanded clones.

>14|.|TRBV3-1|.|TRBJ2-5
CASSQGGPTETQYF
TGTGCCAGCAGCCAAGGAGGACCGACGGAGACCCAGTACTTC
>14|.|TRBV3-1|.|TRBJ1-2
CAGSPGQGPPGYTF
TGTGCCGGCAGTCCAGGGCAGGGGCCCCCTGGCTACACCTTC
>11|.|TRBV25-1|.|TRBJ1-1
CASRGFAEAFF
TGTGCCAGCAGAGGATTTGCTGAAGCTTTCTTT
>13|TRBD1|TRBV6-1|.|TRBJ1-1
CASRTGGSTEAFF
TGTGCCAGCAGGACAGGGGGAAGCACTGAAGCTTTCTTT
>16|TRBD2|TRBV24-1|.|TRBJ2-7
CATSDEASGSGNEQYF
TGTGCCACCAGTGATGAGGCTAGCGGGAGTGGCAATGAGCAGTACTTC
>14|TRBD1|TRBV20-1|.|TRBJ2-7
CSAQPRTGLNEQYF
TGCAGTGCCCAACCCCGGACAGGGTTGAACGAGCAGTACTTC
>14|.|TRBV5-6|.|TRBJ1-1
CASSWLRTYSEAFF
TGTGCCAGCAGCTGGCTCCGGACTTACAGTGAAGCTTTCTTT
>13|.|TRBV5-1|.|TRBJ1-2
CASSLATVYGYTF
TGCGCCAGCAGCTTGGCTACGGTCTATGGCTACACCTTC
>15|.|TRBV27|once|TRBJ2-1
CASSFGGYSYNEQFF
TGTGCCAGCAGTTTCGGCGGATACTCCTACAATGAGCAGTTCTTC
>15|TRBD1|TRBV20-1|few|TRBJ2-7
CSALPPGQNSYEQYF
TGCAGTGCCCTACCCCCGGGACAGAACTCCTACGAGCAGTACTTC
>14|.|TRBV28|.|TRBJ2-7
CASTQPGIPYEQYF
TGTGCCAGTACTCAACCAGGGATCCCCTACGAGCAGTACTTC
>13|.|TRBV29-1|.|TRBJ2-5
CSVDDHNQETQYF
TGCAGCGTTGACGACCACAACCAAGAGACCCAGTACTTC
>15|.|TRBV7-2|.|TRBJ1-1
CASSRSGVWGTEAFF
TGTGCCAGCAGCCGTAGCGGGGTATGGGGAACTGAAGCTTTCTTT
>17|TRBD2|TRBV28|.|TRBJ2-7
CASRKGRTSGGYYEQYF
TGTGCCAGCAGAAAGGGACGGACTAGCGGAGGTTATTACGAGCAGTACTTC
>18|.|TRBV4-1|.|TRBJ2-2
CASSQGLVIHPYTGELFF
TGCGCCAGCAGCCAAGGCTTAGTCATTCACCCCTACACCGGGGAGCTGTTTTTT
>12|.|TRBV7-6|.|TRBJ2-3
CASTNLGDTQYF
TGTGCCAGCACCAATCTCGGGGATACGCAGTATTTT
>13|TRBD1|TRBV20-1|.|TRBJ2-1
CSAISRTGDEQFF
TGCAGTGCTATTTCTCGGACAGGGGATGAGCAGTTCTTC
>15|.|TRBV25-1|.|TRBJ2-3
CASSDPGQSTDTKYF
TGTGCCAGCAGTGATCCTGGACAGAGCACAGATACGAAGTATTTT
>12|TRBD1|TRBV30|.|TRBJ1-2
CAWSLGGDRDTF
TGTGCCTGGAGCCTTGGGGGGGACAGAGACACCTTC
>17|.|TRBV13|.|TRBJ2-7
CASSARGTFKMNYEQYF
TGTGCCAGCAGCGCGCGGGGGACATTCAAAATGAACTACGAGCAGTACTTC
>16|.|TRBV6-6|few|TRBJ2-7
CASIGDQGDSSYEQYF
TGTGCCAGCATTGGGGATCAAGGAGACAGTTCCTACGAGCAGTACTTC
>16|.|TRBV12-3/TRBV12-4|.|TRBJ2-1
CASSLRRASGVDEQFF
TGTGCCAGCAGTCTTCGTCGGGCCTCAGGGGTCGATGAGCAGTTCTTC
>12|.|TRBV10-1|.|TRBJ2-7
CASMGFLNEQYF
TGCGCCAGCATGGGGTTTTTGAACGAGCAGTACTTC
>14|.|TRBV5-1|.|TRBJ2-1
CASSLAGSGNEQFF
TGCGCCAGCAGCTTGGCCGGGAGTGGCAATGAGCAGTTCTTC
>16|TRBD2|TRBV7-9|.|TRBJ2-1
CASSPPGTTHYNEQFF
TGTGCCAGCAGCCCTCCCGGGACTACGCACTACAATGAGCAGTTCTTC
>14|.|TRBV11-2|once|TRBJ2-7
CASSVSIYGGEQYF
TGTGCCAGCAGCGTAAGTATATATGGGGGCGAGCAGTACTTC
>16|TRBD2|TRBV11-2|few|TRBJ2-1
CASSSISGRIYNEQFF
TGTGCCAGCAGCTCCATTAGCGGGAGAATTTACAATGAGCAGTTCTTC
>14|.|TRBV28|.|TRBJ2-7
CASSPPRQGYEQYF
TGTGCCAGCAGCCCTCCTCGTCAGGGCTACGAGCAGTACTTC
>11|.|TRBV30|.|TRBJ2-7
CAWKGQSKQYF
TGTGCCTGGAAGGGGCAGTCCAAGCAGTACTTC
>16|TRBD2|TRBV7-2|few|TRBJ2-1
CASRREVAGPYNEQFF
TGTGCCAGCAGACGGGAGGTAGCGGGGCCCTACAATGAGCAGTTCTTC
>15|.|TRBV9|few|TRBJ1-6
CASRLNVSPNSPLHF
TGTGCCAGCAGACTAAATGTGAGCCCGAATTCACCCCTCCACTTT
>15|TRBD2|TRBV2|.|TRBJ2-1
CASTGSGSTYNEQFF
TGTGCCAGCACCGGTAGCGGGAGTACCTACAATGAGCAGTTCTTC
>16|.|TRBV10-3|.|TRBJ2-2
CAIRKAAIPGTGELFF
TGTGCCATCAGGAAAGCGGCAATACCGGGAACCGGGGAGCTGTTTTTT
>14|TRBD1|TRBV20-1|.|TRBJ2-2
CSAWTGPNTGELFF
TGCAGTGCTTGGACAGGCCCCAACACCGGGGAGCTGTTTTTT
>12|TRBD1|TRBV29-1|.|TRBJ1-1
CSALTGDTEAFF
TGCAGCGCCTTGACAGGGGATACTGAAGCTTTCTTT
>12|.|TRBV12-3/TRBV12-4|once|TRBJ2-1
CASSFLGCEQFF
TGTGCCAGCAGTTTTCTAGGGTGTGAGCAGTTCTTC
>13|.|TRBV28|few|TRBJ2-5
CASRLPHQETQYF
TGTGCCAGCAGACTCCCTCACCAAGAGACCCAGTACTTC
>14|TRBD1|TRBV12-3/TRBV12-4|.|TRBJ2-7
CASTRGDRVGEQYF
TGTGCCAGCACTCGGGGGGACAGGGTTGGCGAGCAGTACTTC
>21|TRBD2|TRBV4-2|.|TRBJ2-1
CASSQDRLAGGNGLGDNEQFF
TGTGCCAGCAGCCAAGATCGGCTAGCGGGAGGAAACGGACTGGGGGACAATGAGCAGTTCTTC
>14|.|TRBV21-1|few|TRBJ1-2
CASSKVRRNLRYTF
TGTGCCAGCAGCAAAGTTCGACGCAATCTACGCTACACCTTC
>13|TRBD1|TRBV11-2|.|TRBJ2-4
CASRGTAKNIQYF
TGTGCCAGCCGTGGGACAGCAAAAAACATTCAGTACTTC
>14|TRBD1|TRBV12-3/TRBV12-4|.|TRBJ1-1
CASSLTGSSTEAFF
TGTGCCAGCAGCCTGACAGGGTCAAGCACTGAAGCTTTCTTT
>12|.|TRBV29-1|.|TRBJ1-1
CSVEKGRTEAFF
TGCAGCGTTGAAAAAGGGCGGACTGAAGCTTTCTTT
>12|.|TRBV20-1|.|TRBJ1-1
CSARDGDTEAFF
TGCAGTGCTAGGGACGGGGACACTGAAGCTTTCTTT
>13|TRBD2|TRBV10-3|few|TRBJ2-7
CATTTSGPYEQYF
TGTGCCACGACGACTAGCGGACCCTACGAGCAGTACTTC
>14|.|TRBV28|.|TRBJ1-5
CASRHQQGIQPQHF
TGTGCCAGCAGACACCAACAGGGTATCCAGCCCCAGCATTTT
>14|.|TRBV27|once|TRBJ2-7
CASSLSEGGYEQYF
TGTGCCAGCAGTTTATCGGAAGGGGGGTACGAGCAGTACTTC
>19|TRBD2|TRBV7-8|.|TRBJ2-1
CASSLRAGLVGDSYNEQFF
TGTGCCAGCAGCTTAAGGGCGGGACTAGTGGGAGATTCCTACAATGAGCAGTTCTTC
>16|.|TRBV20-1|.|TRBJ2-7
CSARAAQGSATYEQYF
TGCAGTGCTAGAGCCGCACAAGGATCAGCCACCTACGAGCAGTACTTC
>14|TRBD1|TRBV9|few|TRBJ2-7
CASSATGAFNEQYF
TGTGCCAGCAGCGCCACAGGGGCGTTTAACGAGCAGTACTTC
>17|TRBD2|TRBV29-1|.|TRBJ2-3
CSVAGGTSGHSTDTQYF
TGCAGCGTTGCCGGGGGGACTAGCGGCCATAGCACAGATACGCAGTATTTT
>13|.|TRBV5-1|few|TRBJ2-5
CASSTHERETQYF
TGCGCCAGCAGCACACATGAGAGAGAGACCCAGTACTTC
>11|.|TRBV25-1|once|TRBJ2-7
CASSYRVEQYF
TGTGCCAGCAGCTACAGGGTCGAACAGTACTTC
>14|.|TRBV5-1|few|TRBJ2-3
CASSLASAPDTQYF
TGCGCCAGCAGCTTGGCATCGGCTCCAGATACGCAGTATTTT